The TCR beta chain described here comes from a study of patients and donors after allogeneic stem cell transplantation. This clonotype has only a few counts. Germline CDR1 SEHNR, CDR2 FQNEAQ (reference sequence). Trimming shortened V by 6 bases and J by 1 base, and 7 bases separated the two germline ends. There are 14 residues in the CDR3. TCRdb re-called the RT-PCR reads through MiXCR, storing one row per CDR3 protein. The sample includes about 960,000 distinct CDR3 sequences, under 20% of them seen just once. This receptor was obtained from a human donor who was either an allogeneic HSCT recipient or a stem cell or donor lymphocyte infusion donor (not recorded which). It is not recorded whose cells these are; they may come from a transplant donor. The rearrangement links TRBV7-9 to TRBJ2-6; perhaps TRBD2 as D (5 bases). Specimen: blood, either unsorted or a sorted T cell fraction (not recorded which). The CDR3 protein is CASREGSGANVLTF. The CDR3 DNA reads TGTGCCAGCAGAGAGGGATCTGGGGCCAACGTCCTGACTTTC.